This TCR beta chain was identified during a study of T cell repertoires in cytomegalovirus infection. Background on the study: It was the public TCR beta signatures that indicated both CMV infection and matching HLA type.

The CDR3 has 16 residues. Trimming took off 1 base at V and 0 bases at J, with 12 bases between the two ends. Germline loops: CDR1 LNHDA, CDR2 SQIVND (reference sequence). Study conclusions and caveats: Cumulated frequencies of public TCR beta families served to identify carriers of CMV plus the relevant HLA.

Worth noting for this clonotype: Antigen specificity is unknown.

Using its own MiXCR run on the reads, TCRdb lists one record per CDR3 protein. The sample has 45,000 to 65,000 distinct CDR3 sequences; less than 20% are singletons. The sequence was obtained from a human donor in good health (CMV status not recorded). Some clones in this sample may be carry-over from other donors' samples. The sequenced sample was CD8+ T cells from cultured PBMCs, obtained from culture after CMV antigen stimulation. This chain uses TRBV19 with TRBJ1-1, with no clear D. The CDR3 loop is CASSIGRGVMNTEAFF. The CDR3 bases are TGTGCCAGTAGTATAGGACGCGGGGTGATGAACACTGAAGCTTTCTTT.